The sequence of this T cell receptor beta chain was determined in a study of regulatory T cells in long-lasting Graves disease. The wider study: Persistent cases were those of Graves' disease that involved over 5 years of antithyroid drugs with positive TSH receptor antibodies. Study results and limitations: The study found lower TCR diversity in persistent Graves' patients than in newly diagnosed ones. Patients with persistent disease shared some 3,000 public clonotypes, outpacing the roughly 1,000 shared by new patients.

CDR1 and CDR2 (germline): MNHNS, SASEGT. Trimming removed 7 bases at V and 5 bases at J, with 14 bases between. CDR3 length: 13 residues. Library construction for TCR beta used iRepertoire HTBI primers and Arm-PCR of CDR3 regions. TCRdb recomputed calls from the multiplex PCR reads with MiXCR, one row per CDR3 protein. The sample lists around 510,000 distinct CDR3 sequences, less than 25% occurring once. Documented time point: persistent/refractory GD, antithyroid drugs over 5 years with positive TRAb. RNA extracted from PBMCs served as the sequencing template. Collection of peripheral blood (nine milliliters) was done using EDTA tubes. This clonotype was observed at least ten times. Its antigen is unknown.

Source: peripheral blood mononuclear cells (PBMCs), taken when the disease was refractory, from a patient treated with antithyroid drugs. This sequence originates from a female donor with Graves disease. The chain has TRBV6-1 and TRBJ1-2; perhaps TRBD1 as D (6 bases). CDR3 loop: CASNLRTEYGYTF. CDR3 nucleotide sequence: TGTGCCAGCAACCTTCGGACAGAGTATGGCTACACCTTC.